These 28 T cell receptor beta chains were all obtained from the same sample, sequenced in a study of blood T cell repertoires in COVID-19. Sequencing was performed with immunoSEQ multiplex PCR; in TCRdb, only in-frame clones are kept and a portion is missing. This sample has about 120,000 clones, with approximately 79% found just once. Sequences were obtained from peripheral blood. The receptors shown here come from a man over 45 with acute or convalescent COVID-19.

The table lists this clone with a count of one. This chain links TRBV11-2 with TRBJ1-1, with no clear D. Trimming took 1 base from V and 3 from J, leaving 12 bases between them. The CDR3 runs to 15 residues. Germline CDR1 SGHAT, CDR2 FQNNGV. CDR3 loop: CASSLGGFEDTEAFF. CDR3 sequence (DNA): TGTGCCAGCAGCTTAGGTGGTTTCGAGGACACTGAAGCTTTCTTT.

The V gene is TRBV3-1 (or the pseudogene TRBV3-2), the J gene TRBJ2-7, with D perhaps matching TRBD1 (6 bases). The CDR3 is made up of 15 amino acids. The V and J ends lost 0 bases and 7 bases respectively, with 16 bases between them. The germline gives CDR1 LGHDT, CDR2 YNNKEL (reference sequence). CDR3 region: CASSQDSGTLTEQYF. The CDR3 DNA sequence: TGTGCCAGCAGCCAAGATTCCGGGACACTCACAGAGCAGTACTTC.

The V gene is TRBV6-5, the J gene TRBJ2-5; tentative D call: TRBD2 (6 bases). The V gene lost 5 bases and the J gene lost 2 bases, with 9 bases spanning the gap. The CDR3 consists of 13 residues. CDR1 is MNHEY and CDR2 is SVGAGI in the germline V gene. The chain's CDR3 is CASSRDLQETQYF. As DNA, the CDR3 is TGTGCCAGCAGTCGGGACTTACAAGAGACCCAGTACTTC.

This clone was seen a handful of times. The same CDR3 also results from other DNA sequences found in this sample. The chain combines TRBV19 with TRBJ1-1, with D perhaps TRBD1 (5 bases). The CDR3 spans 14 residues. The germline V and J ends were trimmed by 2 bases and 1 base, with 8 bases remaining between them. The germline CDR1 and CDR2 sequences are LNHDA and SQIVND (reference sequence). CDR3 region: CASSITGGNTEAFF. The CDR3 bases are TGTGCCAGTAGTATAACGGGGGGGAACACTGAAGCTTTCTTT.

The rearrangement links TRBV2 to TRBJ1-6, with a weak D call TRBD1 (6 bases). The V gene's germline CDR1 is SNHLY and CDR2 FYNNEI. Trimming removed 0 bases from V and 6 bases from J, with 12 bases in between. The CDR3 loop spans 16 amino acids. CDR3 residues: CASSEAGAGVNSPLHF. CDR3 DNA sequence: TGTGCCAGCAGTGAAGCGGGGGCAGGGGTTAATTCACCCCTCCACTTT.

The genes are TRBV18 and TRBJ2-1, with 9 bases lining up with TRBD2. V gave up 10 bases and J gave up 5 bases; unmatched junction bases: 9. The germline gives CDR1 KGHSH, CDR2 LQKENI. The CDR3 runs to 14 residues. DNA of the CDR3: TGTGCCACCATGAGGGCTAGCGGGAACAATGAGCAGTTCTTC. As protein: CATMRASGNNEQFF. Combining the CDR3 with reference TRBV18 and TRBJ2-1 gives the whole variable domain NAGVMQNPRHLVRRRGQEARLRCSPMKGHSHVYWYRQLPEEGLKFMVYLQKENIIDESGMPKERFSAEFPKEGPSILRIQQVVRGDSAAYFCATMRASGNNEQFFGPGTRLTVL.

The chain combines TRBV27 with TRBJ2-3, with 8 bases identical to TRBD2. V dropped 8 bases and J dropped 2; count of bases not matched to a gene: 9. The CDR3 is made up of 15 amino acids. The V gene's germline CDR1 is MNHEY and CDR2 SMNVEV (reference sequence). The CDR3: CASLISGGNTDTQYF. The DNA of the CDR3 is TGTGCCAGCCTTATAAGCGGGGGAAACACAGATACGCAGTATTTT.

Worth noting for this clone: Compared with germline, one end of the junction differs, possibly owing to a read error. V gene TRBV2 combines with J gene TRBJ2-7; 8 bases are a match to TRBD2. This CDR3 spans 16 amino acids. Germline CDR1 SNHLY, CDR2 FYNNEI. The CDR3 region is CASSEEGREVSYEQYF. CDR3 sequence (DNA): TGTGCCAGCAGCGAAGAGGGGCGGGAGGTGTCCTACGAGCAGTACTTC.

The chain joins TRBV7-8 to TRBJ2-5; 8 bases line up with TRBD1. CDR1 SGHVS and CDR2 FQNEAQ come from the germline V gene. J gave up 5 bases and V 5 bases, and 10 bases lay outside the gene matches. This CDR3 is built from 15 residues. CDR3: CASSQGTGDGETQYF. In nucleotides, the CDR3 is TGTGCCAGCAGCCAAGGGACAGGTGATGGGGAGACCCAGTACTTC. Supplemented by reference TRBV7-8 and TRBJ2-5, the full variable domain reads GAGVSQSPRYKVAKRGQDVALRCDPISGHVSLFWYQQALGQGPEFLTYFQNEAQLDKSGLPSDRFFAERPEGSVSTLKIQRTQQEDSAVYLCASSQGTGDGETQYFGPGTRLLVL.

The gene calls are TRBV27 and TRBJ1-6; D not resolved. Germline V gene sequence: CDR1 MNHEY, CDR2 SMNVEV (reference sequence). This CDR3 has 17 amino acids. The V end was cut by 6 bases, the J end by 0 bases, with 15 bases between. For the CDR3, the DNA is TGTGCCAGCAGCCGGGAACTTAGGAGCTCCTATAATTCACCCCTCCACTTT. It yields the protein CASSRELRSSYNSPLHF.

This chain joins TRBV2 and TRBJ2-7, with D uncertain. Trimming removed 4 bases at V and 2 bases at J, with 9 bases between. This CDR3 contains 13 residues. Germline V gives CDR1 SNHLY, CDR2 FYNNEI. CDR3 sequence (DNA): TGTGCCAGCAGTGGCTACAGTACCTACGAGCAGTACTTC. This codes for CASSGYSTYEQYF.

This chain connects TRBV6-5 to TRBJ2-7; D unresolved. This CDR3 region has 11 residues. Per germline, CDR1 MNHEY and CDR2 SVGAGI. V lost 0 bases to trimming and J lost 7 bases, with 4 bases between them. The CDR3 nucleotides read TGTGCCAGCAGTTACTCCGCGGAGCAGTACTTC. Protein sequence: CASSYSAEQYF.

V and J are TRBV19 and TRBJ1-5; D is ambiguous. The CDR3 has 14 amino acids. V was cut by 3 bases and J by 3 bases, with 9 bases left in between. Per the germline V gene, CDR1 is LNHDA and CDR2 is SQIVND (reference sequence). The CDR3, as DNA: TGTGCCAGTAGTATGGTTAGTACCAATCAGCCCCAGCATTTT. Translated, it gives CASSMVSTNQPQHF.

This chain joins TRBV5-4 and TRBJ2-1, with TRBD2 matching over 7 bases. With 0 bases clipped from V and 5 bases from J, the junction kept 2 bases outside the gene matches. The germline V gene encodes CDR1 SGHNT and CDR2 YYREEE (reference sequence). The CDR3 is made up of 14 amino acids. CDR3 in DNA: TGTGCCAGCAGCTTGGCGCTAGCGGACAATGAGCAGTTCTTC. It yields the protein CASSLALADNEQFF.

This clone was recorded once. The chain joins TRBV28 to TRBJ1-2; 9 bases map to TRBD1. The CDR3 spans 16 residues. Per germline, CDR1 MDHEN and CDR2 SYDVKM. Trimming cost V 4 bases and J 6 bases; bases outside gene matches: 12. This chain's CDR3 is CASSSGTGKKANGYTF. CDR3 nucleotides: TGTGCCAGCAGTTCAGGGACAGGGAAAAAGGCCAATGGCTACACCTTC.

The chain employs TRBV5-1 and TRBJ1-5, with a tentative D call TRBD1 (6 bases). Germline CDR1 reads SGHRS; CDR2 reads YFSETQ. This CDR3 comprises 13 residues. V gave up 2 bases and J gave up 5 bases, with 8 bases separating them. The CDR3 bases are TGCGCCAGCAGCTTCTCAGGGGATCAGCCCCAGCATTTT. Amino acids: CASSFSGDQPQHF.

The rearrangement uses TRBV27 and TRBJ1-5, with D tentatively TRBD1 (6 bases). V was trimmed by 5 bases and J by 4 bases, leaving 24 bases between them. The CDR3 runs 18 residues. CDR1 and CDR2 (germline): MNHEY, SMNVEV (reference sequence). The CDR3 here is CASSNTENREKINQPQHF. The CDR3 region has the DNA TGTGCCAGCAGTAATACCGAAAACAGGGAGAAGATTAATCAGCCCCAGCATTTT.

The rearrangement joins TRBV6-5 to TRBJ2-5, with a possible D match to TRBD1 (6 bases). The CDR3 spans 16 residues. V was trimmed by 0 bases and J by 4 bases, leaving 15 bases between them. CDR1 and CDR2 from the germline V gene are MNHEY and SVGAGI. The CDR3 spells CASSYSFVGRGETQYF. In DNA form, the CDR3 reads TGTGCCAGCAGTTACTCGTTTGTTGGCAGGGGAGAGACCCAGTACTTC.

This clone came up once. The V gene is TRBV7-8, the J gene TRBJ2-7, with TRBD1 identical over 9 bases. The CDR3 loop spans 16 amino acids. V trimming: 5 bases; J trimming: 4 bases; junction bases outside the gene matches: 12. Germline loops: CDR1 SGHVS, CDR2 FQNEAQ. DNA of the CDR3: TGTGCCAGCAGCCCTATTCCCGGGACAGGGATATACGAGCAGTACTTC. Amino acid sequence: CASSPIPGTGIYEQYF. The full variable domain, rest sourced from reference TRBV7-8 and TRBJ2-7, is GAGVSQSPRYKVAKRGQDVALRCDPISGHVSLFWYQQALGQGPEFLTYFQNEAQLDKSGLPSDRFFAERPEGSVSTLKIQRTQQEDSAVYLCASSPIPGTGIYEQYFGPGTRLTVT.

The chain joins TRBV30 to TRBJ1-5; the D gene is possibly TRBD1 (5 bases). Deletions cut 0 bases from V and 6 bases from J, with 15 bases between. This CDR3 is built from 15 residues. The germline V gene encodes CDR1 GTSNPN and CDR2 SVGIG (reference sequence). The CDR3 here is CAWSVAGRAGQPQHF. The DNA of the CDR3 is TGTGCCTGGAGTGTAGCGGGCAGGGCTGGTCAGCCCCAGCATTTT.

The J gene is TRBJ2-1, the V gene TRBV29-1, with D possibly being TRBD2 (6 bases). The germline V and J ends were trimmed by 7 bases and 0 bases, with 13 bases remaining between them. Germline V CDR1 and CDR2: SQVTM, ANQGSEA. The CDR3 runs to 14 residues. The CDR3 sequence is CSGRDSSSYNEQFF. DNA for the CDR3: TGCAGCGGGAGGGACTCCAGCTCCTACAATGAGCAGTTCTTC.

This clone occurred once. The rearrangement links TRBV4-1 to TRBJ2-7; 8 bases align to TRBD1. Germline V gene data show CDR1 as MGHRA and CDR2 as YSYEKL. Germline trimming cut 1 base from V and 0 bases from J; bases unmatched to any gene: 8. The CDR3 is made up of 17 amino acids. In DNA form, the CDR3 reads TGCGCCAGCAGCCAAGCCGCCCAGGGGGCGAGCTCCTACGAGCAGTACTTC. This sequence encodes CASSQAAQGASSYEQYF.

The rearrangement joins TRBV5-1 to TRBJ1-2; 7 bases are shared with TRBD1. Germline V gene data show CDR1 as SGHRS and CDR2 as YFSETQ. With 2 bases clipped from V and 6 bases from J, the junction kept 7 bases outside the gene matches. The CDR3 contains 14 residues. The CDR3 DNA is TGCGCCAGCAGCTTCCAGGGGGTGGGTGATGGCTACACCTTC. It specifies CASSFQGVGDGYTF.

The chain recombines TRBV19 with TRBJ2-1; 11 bases map to TRBD1. This CDR3 spans 17 amino acids. Looked up from germline, CDR1 is LNHDA and CDR2 is SQIVND (reference sequence). Trimming took 7 bases from V and 4 from J; bases not matched to a gene: 12. In nucleotides, the CDR3 is TGTGCCAGTACCCCAGGCAGGACAGGGGGCGTTTACAATGAGCAGTTCTTC. Its translation: CASTPGRTGGVYNEQFF. Full variable domain (rest looked up from reference TRBV19 and TRBJ2-1): DGGITQSPKYLFRKEGQNVTLSCEQNLNHDAMYWYRQDPGQGLRLIYYSQIVNDFQKGDIAEGYSVSREKKESFPLTVTSAQKNPTAFYLCASTPGRTGGVYNEQFFGPGTRLTVL.

For the CDR3, the DNA is TGTGCCAGCAGCGGGCCCCAAAGGTCACCCCTCCACTTT. It specifies CASSGPQRSPLHF. The chain combines TRBV5-6 with TRBJ1-6; no firm D call. Trimming removed 4 bases from V and 10 bases from J, with 12 bases in between. Germline lookup yields CDR1 SGHDT and CDR2 YYEEEE. The CDR3 runs to 13 residues.

The chain uses TRBV4-1 and TRBJ1-2, with D possibly TRBD1 on 6 matching bases. V was shortened by 1 base and J by 6 bases, with 18 bases between the two germline ends. The CDR3 spans 16 residues. Germline loops: CDR1 MGHRA, CDR2 YSYEKL. CDR3 sequence (DNA): TGCGCCAGCAGCCAAGTACACCCATCACAGGGCGATGGCTACACCTTC. Its protein is CASSQVHPSQGDGYTF.

The rearrangement links TRBV7-3 to TRBJ2-1, with 7 bases that match TRBD2. The trim removed 5 bases at V and 5 bases at J, leaving 6 bases unmatched. Per the germline V gene, CDR1 is SGHTA and CDR2 is FQGTGA. This CDR3 region has 14 residues. The DNA of the CDR3 is TGTGCCAGCAGCCCCCTAGCGGAACACAATGAGCAGTTCTTC. As protein: CASSPLAEHNEQFF.

The chain is built from TRBV18 and TRBJ2-7, with 7 nucleotides matching TRBD2. Germline lookup yields CDR1 KGHSH and CDR2 LQKENI. The CDR3 covers 16 residues. V lost 6 bases, J lost 0 bases, and 11 bases stayed unmatched. As DNA, the CDR3 is TGTGCCAGCTCGCCATCTAGCGGCTCCTCCTCCTACGAGCAGTACTTC. This encodes CASSPSSGSSSYEQYF.